This T cell receptor (beta chain) was recovered during a study of CD8 T cells in Susac syndrome. For the study at large: Of the sequenced Susac syndrome patients, over 5 had active disease and about 8 were in remission. Study-wide results and limits: The study conceded that relatively few individuals underwent its TCR sequencing and HLA analysis.

As concerns this clonotype: Its antigen is undetermined.

Random hexamers were used to reverse transcribe about 0.5 to 1 ug of RNA. A single record per CDR3 protein comes from TCRdb applying MiXCR to the immunoSEQ multiplex PCR reads. The sample records some 160,000 distinct CDR3 sequences, approximately 94% being singletons. Per germline, CDR1 DFQATT and CDR2 SNEGSKA (reference sequence). With 7 bases clipped from V and 7 bases from J, the junction kept 3 bases outside the gene matches. This CDR3 contains 10 residues. The origin of this receptor is a human donor with Susac syndrome. The chain links TRBV20-1 to TRBJ1-2, with 7 bases aligning to TRBD1. Sample: CD4+ T cells from PBMCs. The CDR3: CSVDRAGYTF. The CDR3 bases are TGCAGTGTTGACAGGGCTGGCTACACCTTC.